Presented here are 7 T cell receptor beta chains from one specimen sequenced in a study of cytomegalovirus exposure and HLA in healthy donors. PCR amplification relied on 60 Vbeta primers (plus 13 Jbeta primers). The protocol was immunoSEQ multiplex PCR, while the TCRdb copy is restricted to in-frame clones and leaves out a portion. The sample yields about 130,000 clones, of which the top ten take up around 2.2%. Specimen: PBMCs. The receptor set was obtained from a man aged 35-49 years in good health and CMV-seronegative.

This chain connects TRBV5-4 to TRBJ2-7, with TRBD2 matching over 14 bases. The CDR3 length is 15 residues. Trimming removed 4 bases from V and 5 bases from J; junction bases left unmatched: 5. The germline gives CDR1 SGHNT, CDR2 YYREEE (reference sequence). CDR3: CASSPGTSGRDEQYF. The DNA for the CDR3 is TGTGCCAGCAGCCCGGGGACTAGCGGGAGAGACGAGCAGTACTTC.

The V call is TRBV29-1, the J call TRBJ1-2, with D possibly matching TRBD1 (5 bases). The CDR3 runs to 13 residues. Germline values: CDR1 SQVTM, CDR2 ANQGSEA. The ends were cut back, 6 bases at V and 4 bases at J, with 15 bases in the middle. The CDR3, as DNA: TGCAGCGTCGATTATGGGGGGGGCTATGGCTACACCTTC. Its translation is CSVDYGGGYGYTF.

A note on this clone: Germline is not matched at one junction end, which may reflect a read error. DNA for the CDR3: TGTGCTAGCAGCCTAGGGACTAGTGGCACAGATGCGCAGTATTTT. Translating it yields CASSLGTSGTDAQYF. The chain has TRBV7-7 and TRBJ2-3; 8 positions match TRBD2. This CDR3 contains 15 residues. Per germline, CDR1 SSHAT and CDR2 FNYEAQ (reference sequence).

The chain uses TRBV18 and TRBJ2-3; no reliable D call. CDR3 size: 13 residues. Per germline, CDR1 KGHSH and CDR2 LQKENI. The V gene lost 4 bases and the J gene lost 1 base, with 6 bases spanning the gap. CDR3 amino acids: CASSRHRTDTQYF. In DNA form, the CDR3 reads TGTGCCAGCTCACGACACCGCACAGATACGCAGTATTTT.

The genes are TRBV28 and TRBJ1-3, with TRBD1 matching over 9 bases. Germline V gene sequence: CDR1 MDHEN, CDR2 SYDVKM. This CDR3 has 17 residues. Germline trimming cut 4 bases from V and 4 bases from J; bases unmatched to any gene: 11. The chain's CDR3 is CASSSISGTGTGNTIYF. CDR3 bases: TGTGCCAGCAGTTCAATCAGCGGGACAGGGACAGGAAACACCATATATTTT.

This CDR3 is CSVVAGVPDTQYF. The DNA for the CDR3 is TGCAGCGTTGTTGCGGGAGTGCCAGATACGCAGTATTTT. This chain uses TRBV29-1 with TRBJ2-3, with 7 nucleotides matching TRBD2. The CDR3 totals 13 residues. The germline V gene encodes CDR1 SQVTM and CDR2 ANQGSEA. Trimming removed 4 bases from V and 4 bases from J; junction bases left unmatched: 5.

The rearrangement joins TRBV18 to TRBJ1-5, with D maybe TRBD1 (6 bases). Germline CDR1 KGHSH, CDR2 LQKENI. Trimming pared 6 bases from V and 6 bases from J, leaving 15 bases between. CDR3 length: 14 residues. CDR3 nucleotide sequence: TGTGCCAGCTCTGACCAGGGGCAGGGTCAGCCCCAGCATTTT. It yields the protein CASSDQGQGQPQHF. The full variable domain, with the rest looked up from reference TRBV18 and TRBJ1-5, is NAGVMQNPRHLVRRRGQEARLRCSPMKGHSHVYWYRQLPEEGLKFMVYLQKENIIDESGMPKERFSAEFPKEGPSILRIQQVVRGDSAAYFCASSDQGQGQPQHFGDGTRLSIL.